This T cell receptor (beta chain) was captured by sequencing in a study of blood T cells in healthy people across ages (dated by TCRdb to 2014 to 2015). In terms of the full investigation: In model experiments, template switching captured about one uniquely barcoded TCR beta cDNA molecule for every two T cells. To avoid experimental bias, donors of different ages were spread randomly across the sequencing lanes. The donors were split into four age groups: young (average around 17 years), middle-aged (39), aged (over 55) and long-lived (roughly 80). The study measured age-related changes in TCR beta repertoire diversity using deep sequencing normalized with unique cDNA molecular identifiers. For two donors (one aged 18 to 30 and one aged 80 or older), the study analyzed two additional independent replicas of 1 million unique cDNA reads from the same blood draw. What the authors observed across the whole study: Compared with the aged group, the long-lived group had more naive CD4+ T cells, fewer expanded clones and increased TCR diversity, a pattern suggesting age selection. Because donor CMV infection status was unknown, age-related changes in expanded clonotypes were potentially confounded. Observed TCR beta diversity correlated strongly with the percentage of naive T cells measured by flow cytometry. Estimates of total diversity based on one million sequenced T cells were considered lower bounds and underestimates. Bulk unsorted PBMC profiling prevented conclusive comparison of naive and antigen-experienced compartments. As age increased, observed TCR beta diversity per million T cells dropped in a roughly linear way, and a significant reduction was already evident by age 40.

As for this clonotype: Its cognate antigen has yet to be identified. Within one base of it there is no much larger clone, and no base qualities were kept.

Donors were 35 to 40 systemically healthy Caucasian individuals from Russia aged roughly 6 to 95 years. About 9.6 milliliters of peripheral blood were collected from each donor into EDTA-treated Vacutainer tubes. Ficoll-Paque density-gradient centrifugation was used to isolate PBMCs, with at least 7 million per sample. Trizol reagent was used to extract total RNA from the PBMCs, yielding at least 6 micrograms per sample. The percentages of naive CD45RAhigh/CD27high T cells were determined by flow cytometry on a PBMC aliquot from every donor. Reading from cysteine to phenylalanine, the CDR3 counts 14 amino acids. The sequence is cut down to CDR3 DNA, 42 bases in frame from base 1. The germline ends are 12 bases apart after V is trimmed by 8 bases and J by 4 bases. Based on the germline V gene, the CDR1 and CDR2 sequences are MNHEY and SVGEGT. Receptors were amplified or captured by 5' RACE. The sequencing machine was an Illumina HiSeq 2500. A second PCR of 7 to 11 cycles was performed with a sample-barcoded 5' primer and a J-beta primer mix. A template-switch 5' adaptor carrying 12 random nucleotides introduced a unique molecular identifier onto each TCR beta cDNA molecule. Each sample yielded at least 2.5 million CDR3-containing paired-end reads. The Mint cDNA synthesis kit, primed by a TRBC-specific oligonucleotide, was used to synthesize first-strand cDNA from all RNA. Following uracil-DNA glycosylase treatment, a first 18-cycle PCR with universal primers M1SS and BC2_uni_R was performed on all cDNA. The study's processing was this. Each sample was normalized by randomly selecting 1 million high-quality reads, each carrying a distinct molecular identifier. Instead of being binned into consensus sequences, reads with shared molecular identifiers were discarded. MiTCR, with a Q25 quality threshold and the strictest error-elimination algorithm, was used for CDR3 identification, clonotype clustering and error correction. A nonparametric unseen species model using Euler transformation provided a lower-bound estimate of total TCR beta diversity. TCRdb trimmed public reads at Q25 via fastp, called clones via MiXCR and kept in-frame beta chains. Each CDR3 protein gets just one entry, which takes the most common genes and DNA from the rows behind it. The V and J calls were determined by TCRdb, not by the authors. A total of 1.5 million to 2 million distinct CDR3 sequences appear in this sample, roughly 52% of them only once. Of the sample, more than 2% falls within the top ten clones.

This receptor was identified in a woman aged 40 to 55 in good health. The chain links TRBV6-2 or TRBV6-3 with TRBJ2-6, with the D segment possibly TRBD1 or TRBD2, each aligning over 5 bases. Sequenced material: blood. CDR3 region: CASRDLPGANVLTF. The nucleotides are TGTGCCAGCCGGGACCTTCCCGGGGCCAACGTCCTGACTTTC.